A selection of T cell receptor beta chains follows, all from one sample in a study of shared clonotypes between healthy human individuals. Produced via immunoSEQ multiplex PCR; TCRdb's table is partial and in-frame only. The sample contains more than 1.2 million clones, just under 99% of which appear only once. The sequenced material came from naive CD4+ T cells sorted from blood. These receptor sequences come from a young man in good health. Both conserved end residues are part of each CDR3. Each record gives: CDR3 DNA, CDR3 protein, J gene, D gene, clone size, V gene. A D gene is named only where the DNA matches it firmly. Size is stated for part of the rows, as once, few or many counts, or as a class when the clone is expanded.

cdr3_nt: TGTGCCAGCAGTTTGACTGGCAGGGTGGCCGAGACCCAGTACTTC
cdr3_aa: CASSLTGRVAETQYF
j_call: TRBJ2-5
d_call: NA
clone_size: NA
v_call: TRBV28

cdr3_nt: TGTGCCAGCTCACCACACCAGGGCCCTTCCGGAGGCTCCTACGAGCAGTACTTC
cdr3_aa: CASSPHQGPSGGSYEQYF
j_call: TRBJ2-7
d_call: NA
clone_size: NA
v_call: TRBV18

cdr3_nt: TGTGCCAGCAGCCCACCCTCGAACCTAGCGGGAGGTTCCTACGAGCAGTACTTC
cdr3_aa: CASSPPSNLAGGSYEQYF
j_call: TRBJ2-7
d_call: TRBD2
clone_size: NA
v_call: TRBV11-2

cdr3_nt: TGTGCCAGTAGTATAATGGACAGGGGTCGAAACACTGAAGCTTTCTTT
cdr3_aa: CASSIMDRGRNTEAFF
j_call: TRBJ1-1
d_call: TRBD1
clone_size: NA
v_call: TRBV19

cdr3_nt: TGTGCCAGCAGTTCCGGACTAGAATACGAGCAGTACTTC
cdr3_aa: CASSSGLEYEQYF
j_call: TRBJ2-7
d_call: TRBD2
clone_size: NA
v_call: TRBV27

cdr3_nt: TGTGCCAGCAGCCGTCGGCTAACCCGCTACGAGCAGTACTTC
cdr3_aa: CASSRRLTRYEQYF
j_call: TRBJ2-7
d_call: NA
clone_size: once
v_call: TRBV6-5

cdr3_nt: TGTGCCAGCAGCTTAGTTGTCTTTGGTTGGCAGGGAGGGAACACTGAAGCTTTCTTT
cdr3_aa: CASSLVVFGWQGGNTEAFF
j_call: TRBJ1-1
d_call: NA
clone_size: NA
v_call: TRBV7-8

cdr3_nt: TGCGCCAGCAGCTCCCGCAACCCCCTGGGACTTTCGGCGGATACGCAGTATTTT
cdr3_aa: CASSSRNPLGLSADTQYF
j_call: TRBJ2-3
d_call: NA
clone_size: NA
v_call: TRBV5-1

cdr3_nt: TGTGCCAGCAGTGGAAAAGGGGAAAATCAGCCCCAGCATTTT
cdr3_aa: CASSGKGENQPQHF
j_call: TRBJ1-5
d_call: NA
clone_size: NA
v_call: TRBV2

cdr3_nt: TGTGCCAGCAGTTTGGGACAGGCGATTCAGCCCCAGCATTTT
cdr3_aa: CASSLGQAIQPQHF
j_call: TRBJ1-5
d_call: TRBD1
clone_size: NA
v_call: TRBV28

cdr3_nt: TGTGCCACCGACAGGGCAGACACAGATACGCAGTATTTT
cdr3_aa: CATDRADTDTQYF
j_call: TRBJ2-3
d_call: TRBD1
clone_size: NA
v_call: TRBV2

cdr3_nt: TGTGCCAGCAGCTCACACAATGAGCAGTTCTTC
cdr3_aa: CASSSHNEQFF
j_call: TRBJ2-1
d_call: NA
clone_size: NA
v_call: TRBV5-4

cdr3_nt: TGTGCCAGTAGTATTACACCCGACGATGAGCAGTTCTTC
cdr3_aa: CASSITPDDEQFF
j_call: TRBJ2-1
d_call: NA
clone_size: NA
v_call: TRBV19

cdr3_nt: TGCGCCAGCAGTGAACAAGAGAACACTGAAGCTTTCTTT
cdr3_aa: CASSEQENTEAFF
j_call: TRBJ1-1
d_call: NA
clone_size: NA
v_call: TRBV10-1